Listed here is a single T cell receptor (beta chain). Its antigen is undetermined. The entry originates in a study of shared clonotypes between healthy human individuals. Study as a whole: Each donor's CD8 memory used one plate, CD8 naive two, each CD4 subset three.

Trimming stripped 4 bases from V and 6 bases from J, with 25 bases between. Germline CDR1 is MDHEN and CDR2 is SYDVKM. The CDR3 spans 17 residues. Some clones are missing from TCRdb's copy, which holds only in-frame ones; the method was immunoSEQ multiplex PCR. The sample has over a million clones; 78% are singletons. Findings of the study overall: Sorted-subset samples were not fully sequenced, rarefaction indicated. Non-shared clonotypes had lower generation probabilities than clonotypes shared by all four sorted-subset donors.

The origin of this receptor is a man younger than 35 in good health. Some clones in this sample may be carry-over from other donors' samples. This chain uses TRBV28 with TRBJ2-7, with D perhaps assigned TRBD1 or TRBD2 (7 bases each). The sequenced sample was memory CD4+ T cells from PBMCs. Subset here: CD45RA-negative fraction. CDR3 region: CASSSPLRQGGEREQYF. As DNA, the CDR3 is TGTGCCAGCAGTTCACCCCTTCGACAGGGAGGGGAACGCGAGCAGTACTTC.